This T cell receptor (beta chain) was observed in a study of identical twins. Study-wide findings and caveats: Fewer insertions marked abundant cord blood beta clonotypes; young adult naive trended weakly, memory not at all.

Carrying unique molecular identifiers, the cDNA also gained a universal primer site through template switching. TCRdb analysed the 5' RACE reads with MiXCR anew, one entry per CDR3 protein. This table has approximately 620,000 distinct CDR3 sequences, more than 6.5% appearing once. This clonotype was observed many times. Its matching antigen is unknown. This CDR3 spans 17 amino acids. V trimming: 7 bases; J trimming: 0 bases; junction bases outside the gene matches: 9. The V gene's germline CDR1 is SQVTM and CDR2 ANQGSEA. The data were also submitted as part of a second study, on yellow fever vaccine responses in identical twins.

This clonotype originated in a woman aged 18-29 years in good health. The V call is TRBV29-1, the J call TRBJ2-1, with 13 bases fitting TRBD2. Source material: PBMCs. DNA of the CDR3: TGCAGCGGCAAACTAGCGGGAGGGCCGAGCTCCTACAATGAGCAGTTCTTC. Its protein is CSGKLAGGPSSYNEQFF.